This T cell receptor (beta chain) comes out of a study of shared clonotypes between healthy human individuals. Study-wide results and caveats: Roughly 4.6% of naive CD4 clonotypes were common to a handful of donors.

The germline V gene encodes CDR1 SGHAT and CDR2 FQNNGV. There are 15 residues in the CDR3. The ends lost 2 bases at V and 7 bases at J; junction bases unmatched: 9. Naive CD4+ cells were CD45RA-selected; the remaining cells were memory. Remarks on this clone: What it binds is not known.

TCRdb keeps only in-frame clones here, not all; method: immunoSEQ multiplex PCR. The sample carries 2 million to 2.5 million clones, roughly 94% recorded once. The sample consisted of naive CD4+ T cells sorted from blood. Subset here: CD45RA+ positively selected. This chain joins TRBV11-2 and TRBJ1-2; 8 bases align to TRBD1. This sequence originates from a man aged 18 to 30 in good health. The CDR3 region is CASSLLLRTGTGYTF. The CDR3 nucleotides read TGTGCCAGCAGCTTACTGTTACGGACAGGGACTGGCTACACCTTC.